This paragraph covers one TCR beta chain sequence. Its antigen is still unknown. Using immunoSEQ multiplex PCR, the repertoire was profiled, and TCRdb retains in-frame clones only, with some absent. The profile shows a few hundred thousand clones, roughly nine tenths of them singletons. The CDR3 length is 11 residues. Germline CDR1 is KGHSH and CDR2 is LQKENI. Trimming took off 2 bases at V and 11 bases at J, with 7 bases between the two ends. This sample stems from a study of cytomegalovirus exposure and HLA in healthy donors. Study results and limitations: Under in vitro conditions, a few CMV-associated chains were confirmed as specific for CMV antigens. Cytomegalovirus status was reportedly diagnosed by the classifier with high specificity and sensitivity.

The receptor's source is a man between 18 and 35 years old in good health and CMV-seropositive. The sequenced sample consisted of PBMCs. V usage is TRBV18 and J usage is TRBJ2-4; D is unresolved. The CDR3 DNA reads TGTGCCAGCTCACCAGACCAGGTTCAGTACTTC. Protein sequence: CASSPDQVQYF.